The rows below give T cell receptor beta chains drawn from one sample of a study of cytomegalovirus exposure and HLA in healthy donors. TCRdb's copy holds only in-frame clones and misses some; the assay was immunoSEQ multiplex PCR. In all, the sample yields around 100,000 clones. Sequences were obtained from PBMCs. All receptors come from a man aged 50-59 years in good health and CMV-seronegative. CDR3s include the opening cysteine and the closing phenylalanine or tryptophan. A D gene is named only where the DNA matches it firmly.

J	D	V	DNA	CDR3
TRBJ1-1	.	TRBV18	TGTGCCAGCTCACCACTAGGAGGGGAATTGACTGAAGCTTTCTTT	CASSPLGGELTEAFF
TRBJ2-2	.	TRBV18	TGTGCCAGCTCACCAGTACAGGCCGGGGAGCTGTTTTTT	CASSPVQAGELFF
TRBJ2-1	.	TRBV11-2	TGTGCCAGCAGCACAGGACCCGGGACTGGCAACAATGAGCAGTTCTTC	CASSTGPGTGNNEQFF
TRBJ2-7	TRBD1	TRBV19	TGTGCCAGTAGTGACAGGGGGGGCACCTACGAGCAGTACTTC	CASSDRGGTYEQYF
TRBJ2-7	TRBD2	TRBV19	TGTGCCAGTAGTATTCTAGCGGGAGCCCACGAGCAGTACTTC	CASSILAGAHEQYF
TRBJ2-1	TRBD2	TRBV7-2	TGTGCCAGCAGCTTAGGTACGGGAGGGCCCAATGAGCAGTTCTTC	CASSLGTGGPNEQFF
TRBJ2-6	.	TRBV5-4	TGTGCCAGCAGCTTGGTAGTTGGGGGCTCTCCCTCTGGGGCCAACGTCCTGACTTTC	CASSLVVGGSPSGANVLTF
TRBJ2-5	.	TRBV6-1	TGTGCCAGCAGTGAAGCGCGAACCGGGGAGACCCAGTACTTC	CASSEARTGETQYF
TRBJ1-2	TRBD1	TRBV7-2	TGTGCCAGCAGCTTCCTCGGGGACAGGGATGGCTACACCTTC	CASSFLGDRDGYTF
TRBJ1-3	.	TRBV5-5	TGTGCCAGCAGCTCCCCCACATCTGGAAACACCATATATTTT	CASSSPTSGNTIYF
TRBJ2-2	.	TRBV9	TGTGCCAGCAGCGCCGGGGCGGGATGGAACACCGGGGAGCTGTTTTTT	CASSAGAGWNTGELFF
TRBJ2-6	.	TRBV5-4	TGTGCCAGCAGCTCGGACAGTCCCCCCGTCCTGACTTTC	CASSSDSPPVLTF
TRBJ2-1	TRBD2	TRBV19	TGTGCCAGTAGTCCGCGGACTAGCGCGGGGGAGCAGTTCTTC	CASSPRTSAGEQFF
TRBJ2-1	TRBD1	TRBV27	TGTGCCAGCAGTATCGGGACAGTCGGTGAGCAGTTCTTC	CASSIGTVGEQFF
TRBJ2-3	.	TRBV10-1	TGCGCCAGCAGTGATCCGTCTGGCACAGATACGCAGTATTTT	CASSDPSGTDTQYF
TRBJ1-1	TRBD1	TRBV28	TGTGCCAGCAGGGCAGGGGGAACGTTGGCTTTCTTT	CASRAGGTLAFF
TRBJ1-2	.	TRBV2	TGTGCCAGCAGTGAGGACATAGACTATGGCTACACCTTC	CASSEDIDYGYTF
TRBJ2-1	.	TRBV5-1	TGCGCCAGCAGTCAGACTAGTATGGTACACAATGAGCAGTTCTTC	CASSQTSMVHNEQFF
TRBJ2-1	.	TRBV5-1	TGCGCCAGCAGCTTGGTTGGGGAGGTGAACAATGAGCAGTTCTTC	CASSLVGEVNNEQFF